The sequence of this T cell receptor beta chain was determined in a study of OX40 agonist ivuxolimab in advanced cancers. Study-wide context: Patients in the trial were receiving intravenous ivuxolimab every 2 weeks, at doses of 0.01 to 10 mg/kg. Patients in dose escalation had liver, melanoma, kidney or head and neck cancers. Over 30% of patients had received prior checkpoint inhibitor therapy. Findings and limits, study-wide: Circulating CD4+ and CD8+ T cells showed clonal expansion by week 6 at 0.1 to 3.0 mg/kg.

As to this clone: Antigen specificity is unknown.

Germline CDR1 SEHNR, CDR2 FQNEAQ (reference sequence). This CDR3 has 13 amino acids. Between the trimmed V and J ends, which lost 7 bases and 7 bases, there was a span of 14 bases. Assay: immunoSEQ multiplex PCR; the TCRdb copy retains only in-frame clones and omits some. The table lists tens of thousands of clones, over 75% of them singletons. This chain joins TRBV7-9 and TRBJ1-5; possible D gene TRBD1, 6 bases. The TCR originated in an adult with an advanced solid tumor such as melanoma, head and neck, liver or kidney cancer. This specimen consisted of CD4+ or CD8+ T cells sorted from blood, obtained in a trial of the OX40 agonist ivuxolimab. In DNA form, the CDR3 reads TGTGCCAGCACCTCGACGGGGGGCCAGCCCCAGCATTTT. It codes for CASTSTGGQPQHF.